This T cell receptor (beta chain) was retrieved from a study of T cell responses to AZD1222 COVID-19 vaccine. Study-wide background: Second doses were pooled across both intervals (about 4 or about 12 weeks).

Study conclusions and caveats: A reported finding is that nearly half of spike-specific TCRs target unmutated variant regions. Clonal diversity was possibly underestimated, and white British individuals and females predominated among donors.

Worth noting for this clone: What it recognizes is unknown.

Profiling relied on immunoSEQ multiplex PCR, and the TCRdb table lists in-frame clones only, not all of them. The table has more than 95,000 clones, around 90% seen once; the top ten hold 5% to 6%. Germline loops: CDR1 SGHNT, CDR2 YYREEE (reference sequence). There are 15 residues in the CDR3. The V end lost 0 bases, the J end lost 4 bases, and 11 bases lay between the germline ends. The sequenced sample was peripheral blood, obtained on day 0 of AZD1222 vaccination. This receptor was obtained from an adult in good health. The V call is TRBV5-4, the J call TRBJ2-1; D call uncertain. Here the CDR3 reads CASSLGGITYNEQFF. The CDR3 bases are TGTGCCAGCAGCTTGGGGGGAATCACGTACAATGAGCAGTTCTTC.